This T cell receptor (beta chain) was identified in a study of blood T cell repertoires in COVID-19. Looking at the study overall: Material from acute and convalescent COVID-19 was sourced from the United States, Italy and Spain.

Source study methods: For nucleated cells, counts were estimated from reference gene primer amplification. The repertoire was sequenced with immunoSEQ multiplex PCR; TCRdb's copy has only in-frame clones and lacks some. Clonal size and the V and J genes are those of that table, whereas D and trimming came from the DNA. This sample has roughly 15,000 clones, with roughly 73% found just once. The CDR3 has 15 residues. The V gene lost 4 bases and the J gene lost 9 bases, with 22 bases spanning the gap. In germline, CDR1 is SQVTM, CDR2 ANQGSEA. The chain is built from TRBV29-1 and TRBJ2-1; weak D call: TRBD2 (6 bases). This sequence originates from a boy aged 2-15 years with active or convalescent COVID-19. The sample was peripheral blood. CDR3 sequence: CSVAVGGKNVGEQFF. The CDR3 DNA follows: TGCAGCGTTGCGGTCGGGGGAAAAAATGTTGGTGAGCAGTTCTTC.